Below, one TCR beta chain is given with its context. CDR3 length: 13 residues. The germline CDR1 and CDR2 sequences are SGHRS and YFSETQ. Trimming took off 0 bases at V and 3 bases at J, with 6 bases between the two ends. This sample is drawn from a study of blood T cell repertoires in COVID-19. Clones were read by immunoSEQ multiplex PCR, and TCRdb kept only the in-frame ones, dropping some. The sample holds over 300,000 clones, about 89% seen once. This rearrangement joins TRBV5-1 to TRBJ1-2, with D unclear. The sequence was collected from a man aged 18-30 years who had recovered from COVID-19. The sequenced sample consisted of peripheral blood. The CDR3 nucleotides are TGCGCCAGCAGCTTGGAACGGTACTATGGCTACACCTTC. This codes for CASSLERYYGYTF.